This T cell receptor beta chain was found in a study of blood T cell repertoires in COVID-19 (TCRdb year 2020). For context, the study as a whole: Samples covering the acute and convalescent phases of COVID-19 were provided by collaborators in the United States, Italy and Spain. The sample metadata nearly always contained a de-identified subject ID, COVID-19 status, age in years and sex. The samples were drawn from the first 160 participants of the ongoing ImmuneRACE study and from 950 to 1,500 subjects provided by 6 global collaborators. The repertoires were released in a freely available public database intended as a resource for research on the immune response to SARS-CoV-2. The material from the prospective study consisted of cDNA or gDNA derived from T cells, B-cell-depleted T cells, or PBMCs. Deeply sampled blood TCRbeta repertoires from subjects exposed to, actively infected with, or recovered from COVID-19 were included in the dataset. Where available, HLA class I and class II types were taken from metadata supplied by the sample provider and were not determined by assay-based typing.

Paper-wide results and their limitations: How much clinical and demographic metadata was included differed by source and by participant, and the metadata was provided uncurated.

In the prospective study, participants were roughly 18 to 100 years old, resided in about two dozen geographic areas of the United States, and were enrolled through a virtual design. Cohort assignment in the prospective study relied on participant-reported clinical history from a screening survey and a study questionnaire. Recovered participants in ImmuneRACE Cohort 3 were defined by two consecutive negative NP/OP PCR tests, clearance by a healthcare professional, or resolution of symptoms. In the prospective study, mobile phlebotomists collected whole blood, serum and a nasopharyngeal or oropharyngeal swab from each participant. Additional blood draws and questionnaires over a 2-month period could optionally be provided by prospective study participants. Prospective study blood samples were shipped either frozen or at room temperature before DNA extraction. The germline V gene specifies MNHEY as CDR1 and SVGAGI as CDR2. Taken from cysteine to phenylalanine, the CDR3 has 12 residues. This entry keeps only the CDR3 DNA: 36 bases, framed from base 1. A distance of 9 bases separates the germline ends of V and J, which lose 9 bases and 1 base respectively.

TCRbeta CDR3 regions were amplified from genomic DNA by means of the immunoSEQ Assay, a bias-controlled multiplex PCR. From the authors' description of their analysis: Within the assay, amplification of reference gene primers was used to estimate how many nucleated cells each sample contained. Sequence reads were collapsed and filtered to measure the absolute abundance of every unique TCRbeta CDR3 rearrangement. For each sample, productive Simpson clonality was calculated as the square root of Simpson's diversity index over productive rearrangements. The source is immuneACCESS, and TCRdb retained only in-frame sequences with V and J called. Part of the clones is not carried over; for the studies checked, unresolved V genes explain less than half of this, and the remainder is unexplained. Clone size and the V and J calls come from that table; the DNA yielded D and trimming. This sample holds approximately 380,000 clones; 70% to 90% were observed only once. Jointly, the top ten make up 1.2% of the sample.

In the case of this clone: It lacks a known antigen. Within one base of it there is no much larger clone, and no base qualities were kept.

In this chain, TRBV6-5 is recombined with TRBJ2-5; a tentative D call is TRBD2 (6 bases match). The receptor comes from a woman aged 18 to 35 who had recovered from COVID-19. The material sequenced was PBMCs or T cells enriched from blood (not recorded which). The CDR3 protein is CASSLAQETQYF. The nucleotide sequence reads as follows: TGTGCCAGTTCACTAGCCCAAGAGACCCAGTACTTC.